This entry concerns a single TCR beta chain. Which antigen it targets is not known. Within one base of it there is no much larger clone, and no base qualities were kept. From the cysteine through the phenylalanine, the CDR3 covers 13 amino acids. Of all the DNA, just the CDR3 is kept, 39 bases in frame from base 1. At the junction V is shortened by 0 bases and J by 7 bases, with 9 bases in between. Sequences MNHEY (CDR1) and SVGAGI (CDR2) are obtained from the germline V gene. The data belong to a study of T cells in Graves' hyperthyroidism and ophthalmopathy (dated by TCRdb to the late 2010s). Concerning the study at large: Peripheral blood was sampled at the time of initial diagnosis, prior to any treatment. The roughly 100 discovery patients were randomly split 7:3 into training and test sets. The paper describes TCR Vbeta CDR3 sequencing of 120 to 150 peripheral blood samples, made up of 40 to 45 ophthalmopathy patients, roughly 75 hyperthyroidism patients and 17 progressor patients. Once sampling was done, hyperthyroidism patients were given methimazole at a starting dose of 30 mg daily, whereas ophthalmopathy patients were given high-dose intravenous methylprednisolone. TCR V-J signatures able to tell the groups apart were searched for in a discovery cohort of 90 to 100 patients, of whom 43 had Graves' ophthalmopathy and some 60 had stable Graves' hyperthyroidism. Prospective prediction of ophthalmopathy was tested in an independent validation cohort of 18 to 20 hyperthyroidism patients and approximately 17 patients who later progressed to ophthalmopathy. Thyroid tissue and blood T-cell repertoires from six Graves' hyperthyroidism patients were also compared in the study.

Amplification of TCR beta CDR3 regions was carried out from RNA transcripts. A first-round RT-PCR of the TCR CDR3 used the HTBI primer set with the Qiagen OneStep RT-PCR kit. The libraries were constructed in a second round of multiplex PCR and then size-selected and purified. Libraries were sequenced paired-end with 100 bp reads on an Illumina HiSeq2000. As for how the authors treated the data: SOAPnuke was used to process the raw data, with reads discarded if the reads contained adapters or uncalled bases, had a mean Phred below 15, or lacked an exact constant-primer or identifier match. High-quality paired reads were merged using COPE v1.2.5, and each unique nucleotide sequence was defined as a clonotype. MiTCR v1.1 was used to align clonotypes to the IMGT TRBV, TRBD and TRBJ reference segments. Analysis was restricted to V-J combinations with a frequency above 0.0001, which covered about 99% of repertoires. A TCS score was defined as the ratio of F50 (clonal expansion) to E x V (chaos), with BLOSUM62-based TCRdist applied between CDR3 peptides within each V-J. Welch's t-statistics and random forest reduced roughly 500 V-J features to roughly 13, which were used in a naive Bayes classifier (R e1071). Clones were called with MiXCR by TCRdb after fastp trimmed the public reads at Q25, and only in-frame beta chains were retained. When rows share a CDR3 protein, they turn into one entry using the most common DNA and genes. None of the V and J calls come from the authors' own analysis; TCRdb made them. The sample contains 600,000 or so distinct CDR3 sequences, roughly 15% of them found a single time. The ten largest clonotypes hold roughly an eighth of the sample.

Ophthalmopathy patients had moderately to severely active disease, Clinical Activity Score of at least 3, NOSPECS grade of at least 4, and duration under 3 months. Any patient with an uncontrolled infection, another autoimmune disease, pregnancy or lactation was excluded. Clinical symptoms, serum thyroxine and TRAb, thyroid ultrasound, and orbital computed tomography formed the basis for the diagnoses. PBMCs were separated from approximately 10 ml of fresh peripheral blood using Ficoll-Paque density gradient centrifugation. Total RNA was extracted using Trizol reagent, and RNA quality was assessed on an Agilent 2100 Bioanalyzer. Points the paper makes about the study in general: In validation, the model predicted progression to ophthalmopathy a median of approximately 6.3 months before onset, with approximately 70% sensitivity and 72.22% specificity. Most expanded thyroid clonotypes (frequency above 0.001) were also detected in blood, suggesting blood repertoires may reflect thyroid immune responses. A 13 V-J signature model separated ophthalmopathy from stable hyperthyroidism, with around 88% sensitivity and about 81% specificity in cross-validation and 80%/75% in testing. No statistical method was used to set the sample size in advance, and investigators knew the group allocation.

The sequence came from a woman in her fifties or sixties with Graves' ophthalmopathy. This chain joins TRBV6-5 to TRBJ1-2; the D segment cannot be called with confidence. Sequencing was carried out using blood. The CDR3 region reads CASSYSSRPGYTF. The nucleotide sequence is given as TGTGCCAGCAGTTACTCGTCCAGGCCTGGCTACACCTTC.